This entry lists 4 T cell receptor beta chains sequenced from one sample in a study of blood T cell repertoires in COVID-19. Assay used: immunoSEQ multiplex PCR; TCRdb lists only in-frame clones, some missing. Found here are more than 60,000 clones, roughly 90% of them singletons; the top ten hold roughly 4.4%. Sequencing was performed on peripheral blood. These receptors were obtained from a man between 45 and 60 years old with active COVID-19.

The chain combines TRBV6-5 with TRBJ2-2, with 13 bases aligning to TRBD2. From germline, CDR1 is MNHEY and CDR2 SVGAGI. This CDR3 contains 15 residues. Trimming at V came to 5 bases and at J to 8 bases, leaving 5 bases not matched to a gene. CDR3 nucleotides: TGTGCCAGCAGTACAGAGGGACTAGCGGGGGGGGAGCTGTTTTTT. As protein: CASSTEGLAGGELFF.

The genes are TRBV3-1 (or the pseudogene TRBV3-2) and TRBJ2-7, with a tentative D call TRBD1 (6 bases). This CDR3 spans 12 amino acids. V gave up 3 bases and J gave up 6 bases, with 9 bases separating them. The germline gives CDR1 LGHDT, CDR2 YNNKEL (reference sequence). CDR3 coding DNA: TGTGCCAGCAGCCAGTGGGGGCTCGAGCAGTACTTC. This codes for CASSQWGLEQYF.

The CDR3, as DNA: TGTGCCAGTAGTACGGACAGGGCGGGTGAAAAACTGTTTTTT. Translated, it gives CASSTDRAGEKLFF. The genes are TRBV19 and TRBJ1-4, with 8 bases identical to TRBD1. CDR3 length equals 14 residues. Looked up from germline, CDR1 is LNHDA and CDR2 is SQIVND (reference sequence). With 4 bases clipped from V and 7 bases from J, the junction kept 5 bases outside the gene matches.

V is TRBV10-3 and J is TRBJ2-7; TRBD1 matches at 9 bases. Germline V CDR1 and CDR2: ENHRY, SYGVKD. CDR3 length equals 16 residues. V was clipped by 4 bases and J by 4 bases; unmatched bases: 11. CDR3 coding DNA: TGTGCCATCAGTGGGGACAGGGACGGGGATTCTTACGAGCAGTACTTC. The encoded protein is CAISGDRDGDSYEQYF.